This is a list of T cell receptor beta chains from one sample in a study of chemoradiotherapy in HPV16-positive cancers. The assay was immunoSEQ multiplex PCR, and TCRdb's table has in-frame clones only and misses some. Among 15,000 to 20,000 clones listed, approximately 91% were seen once. This material consisted of blood, taken from a patient who underwent chemoradiotherapy. The receptor set was obtained from a human donor with HPV-associated anogenital cancer. The CDR3 runs from the conserved cysteine through the conserved F or W. D genes are given only for firm matches. Size is omitted from some rows. Given values are once, few, many or a class for expanded clones.

j_call | clone_size | v_call | d_call | cdr3_nt | cdr3_aa
TRBJ2-2 | . | TRBV11-2 | . | TGTGCCAGCAGCACCATAGGGGAGCTGTTTTTT | CASSTIGELFF
TRBJ2-2 | once | TRBV7-6 | . | TGTGCCAGCAGCTTTGGGGTAGGCGGGGAGCTGTTTTTT | CASSFGVGGELFF
TRBJ1-1 | . | TRBV11-3 | . | TGTGCCAGCAGCTTAGACTTCGGCACTGAAGCTTTCTTT | CASSLDFGTEAFF
TRBJ1-4 | . | TRBV19 | . | TGTGCCAGTAGGACACAAGCAACTAATGAAAAACTGTTTTTT | CASRTQATNEKLFF
TRBJ2-3 | few | TRBV4-2 | . | TGTGCCAGCAGCCGAACGACACTGGGCGTAGATACGCAGTATTTT | CASSRTTLGVDTQYF
TRBJ2-3 | . | TRBV7-9 | . | TGTGCCAGCAGCATCGGACTCACCACAGATACGCAGTATTTT | CASSIGLTTDTQYF
TRBJ1-1 | . | TRBV25-1 | . | TGTGCCACGCTACAGAGGGGGGCCACTGAAGCTTTCTTT | CATLQRGATEAFF
TRBJ2-1 | once | TRBV5-4 | TRBD2 | TGTGCCAGCAGCTTGTACAGCGGGGGGGCGGCTGAGCAGTTCTTC | CASSLYSGGAAEQFF
TRBJ2-7 | once | TRBV5-1 | TRBD1 | TGCGCCAGCAGCCCGACCCACACCGGGACAGGGGGCGACGAGCAGTACTTC | CASSPTHTGTGGDEQYF
TRBJ2-3 | . | TRBV14 | . | TGTGCCAGCAGCTCCCTTCCCCACACAGATACGCAGTATTTT | CASSSLPHTDTQYF